This is a list of T cell receptor beta chains from one sample in a study of blood T cell repertoires in COVID-19. Repertoires were generated with immunoSEQ multiplex PCR, while TCRdb's copy carries only in-frame clones and drops some. This sample has about 200,000 clones, with approximately 80% found just once. The sequenced sample was peripheral blood. Every receptor here comes from a man in his forties or fifties with acute or convalescent COVID-19. Each CDR3 is given with its conserved first and last residue. A D gene is named only where the DNA matches it firmly. Size is omitted from some rows. Given values are once, few, many or a class for expanded clones.

>TRBJ1-4|TRBV11-2|.|.
CASSRSNRVEEKLFF
TGTGCCAGCAGTCGTAGCAACAGGGTTGAGGAAAAACTGTTTTTT
>TRBJ1-5|TRBV19|.|.
CASRLGGENQHF
TGTGCCAGTAGGCTAGGGGGGGAAAACCAGCATTTT
>TRBJ2-2|TRBV27|.|.
CATLGWLKNRDGHWEVFF
TGTGCCACCTTGGGGTGGCTAAAAAACCGGGACGGACACTGGGAGGTGTTTTTT
>TRBJ2-7|TRBV6-5|.|.
CASSYVDAGEQYF
TGTGCCAGCAGTTACGTAGATGCCGGCGAGCAGTACTTC
>TRBJ2-1|TRBV30|.|TRBD1
CAWSSGQGTYNEQFF
TGTGCCTGGAGTTCGGGACAGGGGACCTACAATGAGCAGTTCTTC
>TRBJ1-2|TRBV7-2|.|TRBD1
CASSLNRGQLLYGYTF
TGTGCCAGCAGCTTAAACAGGGGGCAGTTGCTCTATGGCTACACCTTC
>TRBJ2-6|TRBV3-1/TRBV3-2|.|.
CASSQGLRSGANVLTF
TGTGCCAGCAGTCAGGGACTCCGCTCTGGGGCCAACGTCCTGACTTTC
>TRBJ2-6|TRBV18|.|.
CASSLRRDSGANVLTF
TGTGCCAGCTCACTTCGACGGGACTCTGGGGCCAACGTCCTGACTTTC
>TRBJ2-1|TRBV9|.|.
CASSVQGYEQFF
TGTGCCAGCAGCGTACAGGGCTATGAGCAGTTCTTC
>TRBJ1-1|TRBV7-6|.|TRBD1
CASSPTNTGVTEAFF
TGTGCCAGCAGCCCAACAAATACAGGGGTCACTGAAGCTTTCTTT
>TRBJ1-3|TRBV19|.|TRBD1
CASNPDRDSGNTIYF
TGTGCCAGTAATCCCGACAGGGACTCTGGAAACACCATATATTTT
>TRBJ1-5|TRBV10-3|.|TRBD1
CAISLDRGGQPQHF
TGTGCCATCAGTCTCGACAGGGGTGGGCAGCCCCAGCATTTT
>TRBJ1-2|TRBV3-1/TRBV3-2|.|.
CASSRQYLYGYTF
TGTGCCAGCAGCCGACAGTACCTCTATGGCTACACCTTC
>TRBJ1-6|TRBV3-1/TRBV3-2|.|TRBD1
CASSQPGTGDSPLHF
TGTGCCAGCAGCCAGCCCGGGACAGGGGATTCACCCCTCCACTTT
>TRBJ2-7|TRBV7-8|.|TRBD2
CASSFSGRSYEQYF
TGTGCCAGCAGCTTTAGCGGGAGATCGTACGAGCAGTACTTC
>TRBJ1-1|TRBV28|.|.
CASSTPGLNTEAFF
TGTGCCAGCAGTACCCCAGGCCTGAACACTGAAGCTTTCTTT
>TRBJ2-1|TRBV19|.|.
CASSIGGELGYNEQFF
TGTGCCAGTAGTATAGGGGGGGAACTTGGCTACAATGAGCAGTTCTTC
>TRBJ2-5|TRBV6-5|.|TRBD2
CASSYLRGQETQYF
TGTGCCAGCAGTTACTTGCGGGGGCAAGAGACCCAGTACTTC
>TRBJ1-3|TRBV6-6|.|TRBD1
CASTLQGVGNTIYF
TGTGCCAGCACGCTACAGGGGGTAGGAAACACCATATATTTT
>TRBJ2-7|TRBV4-1|.|.
CASSQVMSGKAEQYF
TGCGCCAGCAGCCAAGTAATGTCGGGTAAGGCCGAGCAGTACTTC
>TRBJ1-4|TRBV27|once|.
CASSLFPFLNSATNEKLFF
TGTGCCAGCAGTCTATTCCCGTTCCTAAACTCTGCAACTAATGAAAAACTGTTTTTT
>TRBJ1-2|TRBV10-1|.|TRBD1
CASSARQGSTRYGYTF
TGCGCCAGCAGTGCCCGACAGGGTTCTACTAGGTATGGCTACACCTTC
>TRBJ1-1|TRBV27|.|.
CASSQGGGIGTEAFF
TGTGCCAGCAGCCAAGGGGGGGGCATAGGGACTGAAGCTTTCTTT
>TRBJ1-2|TRBV27|.|.
CASSLSHRPLSYGYTF
TGTGCCAGCAGTTTATCGCACAGGCCCTTAAGCTATGGCTACACCTTC
>TRBJ2-6|TRBV2|.|.
CASRRTGSIISGANVLTF
TGTGCCAGCAGGCGCACAGGGTCTATCATCTCTGGGGCCAACGTCCTGACTTTC
>TRBJ1-5|TRBV27|.|.
CASRGLGVGSNQPQHF
TGTGCCAGCAGGGGTTTAGGGGTGGGGAGCAATCAGCCCCAGCATTTT
>TRBJ2-7|TRBV7-8|.|TRBD1
CASSLGTGDPLEQYF
TGTGCCAGCAGCTTAGGGACAGGGGACCCGCTCGAGCAGTACTTC
>TRBJ1-1|TRBV7-3|.|.
CASSLGPGNTEAFF
TGTGCCAGCAGCTTAGGGCCAGGCAACACTGAAGCTTTCTTT
>TRBJ2-2|TRBV6-2/TRBV6-3|.|.
CASSQPAGELFF
TGTGCCAGCAGTCAACCGGCCGGGGAGCTGTTTTTT
>TRBJ1-1|TRBV7-9|.|.
CASSLVGGANTEAFF
TGTGCCAGCAGCTTAGTTGGAGGGGCGAACACTGAAGCTTTCTTT
>TRBJ1-4|TRBV2|.|.
CASDSSTNEKLFF
TGTGCCAGCGACAGTTCAACTAATGAAAAACTGTTTTTT
>TRBJ1-2|TRBV5-1|.|TRBD1
CASTLGGGGDYGYTF
TGCGCCAGCACCCTGGGAGGAGGGGGCGACTATGGCTACACCTTC
>TRBJ2-1|TRBV7-3|.|TRBD1
CASSLDRGIYNEQFF
TGTGCCAGCAGCCTGGACAGGGGAATCTACAATGAGCAGTTCTTC
>TRBJ2-7|TRBV5-1|.|TRBD2
CASRLAGETYEQYF
TGCGCCAGCAGATTAGCGGGAGAGACCTACGAGCAGTACTTC